The 8 T cell receptor beta chains given below trace back to one sample, sequenced in a study of blood T cell repertoires in COVID-19. Sequenced by immunoSEQ multiplex PCR; TCRdb stores in-frame clones only, minus some. Of about 200,000 clones listed, about 83% are singletons. Sequencing input: PBMCs or T cells enriched from blood (not recorded which). All receptors derive from a woman in her thirties who had been exposed to COVID-19.

This clone appeared a few times. The rearrangement uses TRBV6-5 and TRBJ1-2; 11 nucleotides match TRBD1. Looked up from germline, CDR1 is MNHEY and CDR2 is SVGAGI. This CDR3 has 13 amino acids. Losses at the gene ends were 7 bases for V and 7 bases for J; bases not matched to a gene: 5. CDR3 in amino acids: CASNTGQGVGYTF. The CDR3 region has the DNA TGTGCCAGCAATACGGGACAGGGGGTTGGCTACACCTTC.

This sequence joins TRBV9 and TRBJ2-7, with 10 bases fitting TRBD1. J gave up 2 bases and V 4 bases, and 6 bases lay outside the gene matches. The CDR3 extends over 15 amino acids. The V gene's germline CDR1 is SGDLS and CDR2 YYNGEE. The CDR3 region is CASSPRDRGPYEQYF. In nucleotides, the CDR3 is TGTGCCAGCAGCCCCCGGGACAGGGGTCCCTACGAGCAGTACTTC.

The V gene is TRBV3-1 (or the pseudogene TRBV3-2), the J gene TRBJ1-2, with D maybe TRBD1 (5 bases). This CDR3 is built from 17 residues. Trimming left V 0 bases short and J 8 bases short, with 22 bases between. CDR1 and CDR2 from the germline V gene are LGHDT and YNNKEL (reference sequence). CDR3 nucleotides: TGTGCCAGCAGCCAAGATTGGTGGCAGGGTCGGTCTCAGGGCTACACCTTC. Encoded protein: CASSQDWWQGRSQGYTF.

The chain employs TRBV5-6 and TRBJ1-1; D perhaps matches TRBD1 (6 bases). The CDR3 runs 12 residues. The germline V and J ends were trimmed by 0 bases and 7 bases, with 7 bases remaining between them. CDR1 and CDR2 (germline): SGHDT, YYEEEE. The CDR3 DNA follows: TGTGCCAGCAGCTTGGGGACAGTTGAAGCTTTCTTT. It yields the protein CASSLGTVEAFF.

The V call is TRBV6-2 or TRBV6-3, the J call TRBJ1-3; no clear D. With 0 bases removed from V and 0 bases from J, the gap between germline ends came to 12 bases. Germline lookup yields CDR1 MNHEY and CDR2 SVGEGT. This CDR3 comprises 17 residues. CDR3 sequence reads: CASSYSGSAISGNTIYF. The DNA for the CDR3 is TGTGCCAGCAGTTACTCGGGCTCCGCCATCTCTGGAAACACCATATATTTT.

V and J are TRBV6-2 or TRBV6-3 and TRBJ1-5, with 11 bases fitting TRBD1. This CDR3 is built from 12 residues. The ends lost 6 bases at V and 16 bases at J; junction bases unmatched: 8. Germline loops: CDR1 MNHEY, CDR2 SVGEGT. This CDR3 reads CASSGQGALRHF. The CDR3 DNA is TGTGCCAGCAGCGGACAGGGGGCCCTTAGACATTTT.

The rearrangement uses TRBV7-8 and TRBJ1-3; 7 bases are a match to TRBD1. This CDR3 has 13 amino acids. Germline V gene sequence: CDR1 SGHVS, CDR2 FQNEAQ. With 4 bases clipped from V and 6 bases from J, the junction kept 3 bases outside the gene matches. CDR3 nucleotides: TGTGCCAGCAGCTCTACAGGGGAAAACACCATATATTTT. Its protein is CASSSTGENTIYF.

The J gene is TRBJ1-2, the V gene TRBV14, with 8 bases identical to TRBD1. Germline trimming cut 3 bases from V and 4 bases from J; bases unmatched to any gene: 4. The germline V gene encodes CDR1 SGHDN and CDR2 FVKESK. CDR3 length: 14 amino acids. Here the CDR3 reads CASSQDRAAYGYTF. The CDR3, as DNA: TGTGCCAGCAGCCAGGACAGGGCGGCCTATGGCTACACCTTC.